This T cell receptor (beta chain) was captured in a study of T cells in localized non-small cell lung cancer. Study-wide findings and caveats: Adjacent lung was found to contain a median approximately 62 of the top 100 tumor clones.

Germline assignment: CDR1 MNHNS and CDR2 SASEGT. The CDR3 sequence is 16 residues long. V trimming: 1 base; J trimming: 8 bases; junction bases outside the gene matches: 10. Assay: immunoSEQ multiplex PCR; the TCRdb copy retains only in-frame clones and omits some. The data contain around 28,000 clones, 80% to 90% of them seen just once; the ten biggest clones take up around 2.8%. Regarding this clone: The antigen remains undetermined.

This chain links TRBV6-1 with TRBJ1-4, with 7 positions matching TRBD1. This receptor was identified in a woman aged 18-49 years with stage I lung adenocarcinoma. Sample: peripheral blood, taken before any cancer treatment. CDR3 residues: CASSEVVGDRDEKLFF. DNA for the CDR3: TGTGCCAGCAGTGAAGTGGTAGGGGACAGAGACGAAAAACTGTTTTTT.